This paragraph reports one TCR beta chain. Its antigen remains unidentified. One entry per CDR3 protein, called by TCRdb with MiXCR from the RT-PCR reads. The top ten clones hold roughly 14% of a sample with fewer than 600,000 distinct CDR3 sequences, more than 7% of them seen once. This sample was taken from a study of response to subunit inactivated influenza vaccine. V shed 5 bases and J 2 bases; nucleotides not matched to a gene: 16. This CDR3 spans 18 amino acids. The germline V gene has CDR1 SGHVS and CDR2 FQNEAQ. Study findings and constraints: Each seasonal influenza vaccination, the authors suggested, recruits few new T cells.

The chain is built from TRBV7-8 and TRBJ2-7, with 9 bases that match TRBD2. The material was PBMCs from blood, obtained around 25 months after vaccination. This clonotype was sampled from a man aged 50 to 75 who received an inactivated influenza vaccine. The CDR3 nucleotides read TGTGCCAGCAGCGCCAAAGCCCCGGCTAGCGGGGCAGCCTACGAGCAGTACTTC. The encoded protein is CASSAKAPASGAAYEQYF.